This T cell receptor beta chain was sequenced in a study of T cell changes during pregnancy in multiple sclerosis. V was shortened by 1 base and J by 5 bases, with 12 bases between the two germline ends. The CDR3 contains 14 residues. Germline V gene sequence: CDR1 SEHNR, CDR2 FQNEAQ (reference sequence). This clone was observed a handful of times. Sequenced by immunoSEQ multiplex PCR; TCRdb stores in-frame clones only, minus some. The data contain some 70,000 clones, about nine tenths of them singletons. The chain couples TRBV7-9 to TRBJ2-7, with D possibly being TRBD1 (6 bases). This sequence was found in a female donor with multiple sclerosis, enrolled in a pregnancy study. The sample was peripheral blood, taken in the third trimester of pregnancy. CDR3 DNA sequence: TGTGCCAGCAGCTTAGACGCAGGGGCGAACGAGCAGTACTTC. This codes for CASSLDAGANEQYF.